This T cell receptor (beta chain) was observed in a study of cytomegalovirus exposure and HLA in healthy donors. The germline CDR1 and CDR2 sequences are SGHAT and FQNNGV. Deletions cut 1 base from V and 5 bases from J, with 17 bases between. The CDR3 totals 16 residues. As concerns this clone: What it binds is unknown.

A multiplex PCR was run with 60 Vbeta primers and 13 Jbeta primers. TCRdb's table, derived via immunoSEQ multiplex PCR, lists solely in-frame clones and lacks some. The sample carries 120,000 to 150,000 clones, under 85% recorded once. General study findings and limits: High sensitivity and specificity were reportedly achieved when the classifier diagnosed cytomegalovirus status.

The sequenced material came from PBMCs. The sequence derives from a woman aged 40 to 50 in good health and CMV-seropositive. This chain joins TRBV11-2 and TRBJ2-5; tentative D call: TRBD1 (6 bases). CDR3 sequence (DNA): TGTGCCAGCAGCTTAGCCCCTCGACAGGATGGGGAGACCCAGTACTTC. It codes for CASSLAPRQDGETQYF.